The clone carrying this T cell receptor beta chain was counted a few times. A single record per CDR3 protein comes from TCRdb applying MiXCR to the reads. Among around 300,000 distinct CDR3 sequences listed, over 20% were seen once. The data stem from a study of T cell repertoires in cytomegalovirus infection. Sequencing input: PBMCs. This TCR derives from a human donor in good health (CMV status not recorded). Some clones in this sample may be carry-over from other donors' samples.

CDR3 protein: CARGEGAREYNEQFF. Here the CDR3 DNA reads TGTGCCAGGGGAGAGGGGGCGCGAGAATACAATGAGCAGTTCTTC. The V gene is TRBV11-2, the J gene TRBJ2-1; TRBD1 matches 7 bases. The CDR3 spans 15 residues. V lost 9 bases to trimming and J lost 4 bases; unmatched junction nucleotides: 12. Germline CDR1 reads SGHAT; CDR2 reads FQNNGV.